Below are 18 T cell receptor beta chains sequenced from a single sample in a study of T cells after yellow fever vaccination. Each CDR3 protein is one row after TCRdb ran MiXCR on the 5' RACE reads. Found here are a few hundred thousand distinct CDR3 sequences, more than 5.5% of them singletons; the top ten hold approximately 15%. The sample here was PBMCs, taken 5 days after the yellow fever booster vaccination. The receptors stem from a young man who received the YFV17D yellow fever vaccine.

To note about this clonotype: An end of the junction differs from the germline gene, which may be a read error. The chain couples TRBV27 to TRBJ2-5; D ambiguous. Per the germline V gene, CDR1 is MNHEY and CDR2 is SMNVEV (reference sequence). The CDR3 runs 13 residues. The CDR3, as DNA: TGTGCCATCAGTTTGGAGCCCCAAGAGACCCAGTACTTC. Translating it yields CAISLEPQETQYF.

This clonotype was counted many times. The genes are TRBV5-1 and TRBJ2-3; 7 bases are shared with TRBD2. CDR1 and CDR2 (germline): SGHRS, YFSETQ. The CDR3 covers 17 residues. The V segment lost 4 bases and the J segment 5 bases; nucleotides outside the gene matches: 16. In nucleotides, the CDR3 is TGCGCCAGCAGCGTTTTAGCGGGCGCGCCGGGGGGAGATACGCAGTATTTT. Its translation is CASSVLAGAPGGDTQYF.

CDR3 amino acids: CSPPKLPNRTDTQYF. CDR3 nucleotides: TGCAGCCCCCCTAAGCTGCCGAACCGCACAGATACGCAGTATTTT. The chain has TRBV29-1 and TRBJ2-3; D gene uncertain. The length of the CDR3 is 15 residues. V was shortened by 8 bases and J by 1 base, with 19 bases between the two germline ends. From germline, CDR1 is SQVTM and CDR2 ANQGSEA.

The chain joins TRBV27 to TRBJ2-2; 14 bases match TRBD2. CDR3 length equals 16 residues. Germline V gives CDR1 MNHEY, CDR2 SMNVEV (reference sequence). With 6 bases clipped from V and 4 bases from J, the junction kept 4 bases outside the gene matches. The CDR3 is CASSRLAGGATGELFF. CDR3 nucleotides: TGTGCCAGCAGCCGACTAGCGGGAGGGGCCACCGGGGAGCTGTTTTTT.

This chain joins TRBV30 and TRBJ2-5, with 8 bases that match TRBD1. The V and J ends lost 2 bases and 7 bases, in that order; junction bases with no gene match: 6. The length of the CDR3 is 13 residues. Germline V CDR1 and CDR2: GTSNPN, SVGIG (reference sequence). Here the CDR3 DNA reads TGTGCCTGGAGTTTTACAGGGGGTGCGACCCAGTACTTC. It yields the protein CAWSFTGGATQYF.

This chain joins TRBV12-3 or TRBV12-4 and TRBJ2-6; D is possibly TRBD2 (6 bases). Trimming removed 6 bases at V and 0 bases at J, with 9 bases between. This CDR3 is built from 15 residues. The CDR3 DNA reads TGTGCCAGCAGCCGGACTACCTCTGGGGCCAACGTCCTGACTTTC. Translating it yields CASSRTTSGANVLTF.

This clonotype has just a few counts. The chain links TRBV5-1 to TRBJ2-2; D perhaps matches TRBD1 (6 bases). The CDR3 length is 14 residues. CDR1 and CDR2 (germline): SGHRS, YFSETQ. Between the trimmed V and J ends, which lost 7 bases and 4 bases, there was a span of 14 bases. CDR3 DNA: TGCGCCAGCGGCAGGGGAGAGGTCACCGGGGAGCTGTTTTTT. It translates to CASGRGEVTGELFF. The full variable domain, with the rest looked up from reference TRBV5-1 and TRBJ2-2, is KAGVTQTPRYLIKTRGQQVTLSCSPISGHRSVSWYQQTPGQGLQFLFEYFSETQRNKGNFPGRFSGRQFSNSRSEMNVSTLELGDSALYLCASGRGEVTGELFFGEGSRLTVL.

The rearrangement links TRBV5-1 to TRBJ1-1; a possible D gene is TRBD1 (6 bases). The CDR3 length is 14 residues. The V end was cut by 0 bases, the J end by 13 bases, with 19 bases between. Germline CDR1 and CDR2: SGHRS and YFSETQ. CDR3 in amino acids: CASSLDSGAAAFFF. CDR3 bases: TGCGCCAGCAGCTTGGATTCAGGGGCCGCAGCATTTTTCTTT.

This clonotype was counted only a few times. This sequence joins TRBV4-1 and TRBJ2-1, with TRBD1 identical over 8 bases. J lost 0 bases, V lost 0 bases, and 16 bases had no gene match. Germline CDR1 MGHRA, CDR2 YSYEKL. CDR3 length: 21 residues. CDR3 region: CASSQDLFRGRVKSSYNEQFF. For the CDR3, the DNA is TGCGCCAGCAGCCAAGATCTATTCAGGGGGCGGGTAAAGAGCTCCTACAATGAGCAGTTCTTC.

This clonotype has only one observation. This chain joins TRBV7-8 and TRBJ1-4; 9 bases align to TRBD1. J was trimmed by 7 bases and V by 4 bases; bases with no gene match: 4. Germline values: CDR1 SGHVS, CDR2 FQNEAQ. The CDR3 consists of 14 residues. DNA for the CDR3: TGTGCCAGCAGCTACGGGACAGGGATTGAAAAACTGTTTTTT. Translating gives CASSYGTGIEKLFF.

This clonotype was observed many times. As DNA, the CDR3 is TGTGCCAGCAGCTCCGGGACGCAAACCGGGGAGCTGTTTTTT. Its translation: CASSSGTQTGELFF. V and J are TRBV5-5 and TRBJ2-2; D is tentatively TRBD1 or TRBD2 (5 bases each). Per the germline V gene, CDR1 is SGHKS and CDR2 is YYEKEE (reference sequence). This CDR3 comprises 14 residues. V shed 3 bases and J shed 5 bases, with 11 bases lying between them.

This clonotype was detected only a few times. CDR3 in DNA: TGTGCCAGCAGCTTACACCATGACTCCTACGAGCAGTACTTC. Translating it yields CASSLHHDSYEQYF. The V and J genes are TRBV7-2 and TRBJ2-7, with D unresolved. The CDR3 has 14 residues. The V end lost 2 bases, the J end lost 0 bases, and 8 bases lay between the germline ends. Germline-derived CDR1 and CDR2 are SGHTA and FQGNSA.

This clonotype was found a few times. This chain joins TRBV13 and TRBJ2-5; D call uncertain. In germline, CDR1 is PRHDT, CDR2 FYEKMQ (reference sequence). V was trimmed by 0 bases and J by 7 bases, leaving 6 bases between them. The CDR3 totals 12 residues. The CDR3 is CASSLGELTQYF. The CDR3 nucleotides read TGTGCCAGCAGCTTAGGGGAGTTGACCCAGTACTTC.

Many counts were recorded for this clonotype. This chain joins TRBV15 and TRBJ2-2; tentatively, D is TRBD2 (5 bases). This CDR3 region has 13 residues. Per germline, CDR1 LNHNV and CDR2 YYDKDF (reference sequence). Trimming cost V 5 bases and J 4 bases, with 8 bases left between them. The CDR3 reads CATSWAGTGELFF. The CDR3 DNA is TGTGCCACCAGCTGGGCGGGCACCGGGGAGCTGTTTTTT.

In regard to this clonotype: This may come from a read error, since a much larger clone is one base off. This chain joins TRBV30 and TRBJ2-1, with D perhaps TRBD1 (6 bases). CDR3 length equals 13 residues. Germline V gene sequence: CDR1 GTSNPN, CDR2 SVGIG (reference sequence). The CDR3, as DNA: TGTGCCTGGACAGACAGGAGGAGGAATGAGCAGCTCTTC. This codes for CAWTDRRRNEQLF.

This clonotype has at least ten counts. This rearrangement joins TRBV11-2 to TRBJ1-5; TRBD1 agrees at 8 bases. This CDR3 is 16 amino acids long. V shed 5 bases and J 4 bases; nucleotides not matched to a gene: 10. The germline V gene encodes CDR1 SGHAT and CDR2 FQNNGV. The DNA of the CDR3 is TGTGCCAGCAGCGCCACCGGACAGGGCCCGAATCAGCCCCAGCATTTT. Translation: CASSATGQGPNQPQHF.

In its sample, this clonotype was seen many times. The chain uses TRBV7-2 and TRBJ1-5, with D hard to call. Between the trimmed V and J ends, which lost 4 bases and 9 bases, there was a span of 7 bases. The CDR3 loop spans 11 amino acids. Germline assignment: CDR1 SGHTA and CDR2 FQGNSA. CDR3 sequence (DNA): TGTGCCAGCAGCTCCGGTGGGCCCCAGCATTTT. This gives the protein CASSSGGPQHF.

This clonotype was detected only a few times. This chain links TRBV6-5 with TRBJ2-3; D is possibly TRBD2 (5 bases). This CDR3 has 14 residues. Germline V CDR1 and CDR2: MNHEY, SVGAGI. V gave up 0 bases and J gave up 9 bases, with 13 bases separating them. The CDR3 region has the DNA TGTGCCAGCAGTTACTCGATCCGGGGAAGGACGCAGTATTTT. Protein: CASSYSIRGRTQYF.